What follows is one TCR beta chain and its context. A single record per CDR3 protein comes from TCRdb applying MiXCR to the 5' RACE reads. Among 60,000 to 65,000 distinct CDR3 sequences listed, 7% to 9.5% were seen once. The length of the CDR3 is 16 residues. Germline trimming cut 3 bases from V and 0 bases from J; bases unmatched to any gene: 3. The germline V gene has CDR1 SGDLS and CDR2 YYNGEE. This sample was taken from a study of early T cells in non-severe SARS-CoV-2 infection. The source was whole blood, collected at baseline. The TCR comes from an adult who was a healthcare worker with PCR-confirmed SARS-CoV-2 infection or an uninfected control (not recorded which). The chain recombines TRBV9 with TRBJ1-3; 10 bases are a match to TRBD1. The CDR3 DNA reads TGTGCCAGCAGCGGACAGGGGGCTTTCTCTGGAAACACCATATATTTT. Residues: CASSGQGAFSGNTIYF.